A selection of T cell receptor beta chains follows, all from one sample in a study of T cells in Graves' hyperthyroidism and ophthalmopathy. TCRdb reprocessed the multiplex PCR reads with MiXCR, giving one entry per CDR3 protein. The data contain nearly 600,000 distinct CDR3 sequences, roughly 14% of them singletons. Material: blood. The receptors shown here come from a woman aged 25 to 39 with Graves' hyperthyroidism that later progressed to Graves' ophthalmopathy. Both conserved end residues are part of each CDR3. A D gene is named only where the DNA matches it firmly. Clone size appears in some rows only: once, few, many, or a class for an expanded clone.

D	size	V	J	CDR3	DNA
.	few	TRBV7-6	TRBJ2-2	CASSSGHSEGGTGELFF	TGTGCCAGCAGCTCCGGACACTCCGAGGGTGGAACCGGGGAGCTGTTTTTT
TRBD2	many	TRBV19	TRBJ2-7	CASSEASGFYEQYF	TGTGCCAGTAGTGAGGCTAGCGGGTTTTACGAGCAGTACTTC
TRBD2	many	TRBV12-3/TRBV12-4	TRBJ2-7	CASSLAREEYF	TGTGCCAGCAGTTTGGCTCGGGAGGAGTACTTC
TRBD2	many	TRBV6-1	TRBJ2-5	CASRGLAGIRETQYF	TGTGCCAGCAGAGGCCTAGCGGGAATCCGGGAGACCCAGTACTTC
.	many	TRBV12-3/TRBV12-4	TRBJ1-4	CASTLRDVSEKLFF	TGTGCCAGCACCCTCCGGGACGTTAGTGAAAAACTGTTTTTT
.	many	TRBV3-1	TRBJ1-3	CASSQGRSSGNTIYF	TGTGCCAGCAGCCAAGGACGCTCCTCTGGAAACACCATATATTTT
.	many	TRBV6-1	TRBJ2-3	CASRRQAADTQYF	TGTGCCAGCAGGCGACAGGCCGCAGATACGCAGTATTTT
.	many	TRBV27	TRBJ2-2	CASSSTPAGNTGELFF	TGTGCCAGCAGTTCCACTCCCGCGGGGAACACCGGGGAGCTGTTTTTT
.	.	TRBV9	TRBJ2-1	CASSVAGDRSYNEQFF	TGTGCCAGCAGCGTAGCGGGGGATAGGTCCTACAATGAGCAGTTCTTC
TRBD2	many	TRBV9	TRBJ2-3	CASSGAGGVTDTQYF	TGTGCCAGCAGCGGAGCGGGAGGCGTAACAGATACGCAGTATTTT
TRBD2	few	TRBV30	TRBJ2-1	CAWGLAGANEQFF	TGTGCCTGGGGACTAGCGGGAGCGAATGAGCAGTTCTTC
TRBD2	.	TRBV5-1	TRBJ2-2	CASRQGREAPIGELFF	TGCGCCAGCAGGCAGGGGCGGGAGGCCCCCATCGGGGAGCTGTTTTTT
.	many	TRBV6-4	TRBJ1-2	CASRGVCYGYTF	TGTGCCAGCAGGGGGGTTTGCTATGGCTACACCTTC
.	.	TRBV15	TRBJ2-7	CATSRDSTPSYEQYF	TGTGCCACCAGCAGAGATTCAACGCCTTCCTACGAGCAGTACTTC
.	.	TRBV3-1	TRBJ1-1	CASTINIRGNTEAFF	TGTGCCAGCACAATAAATATACGGGGGAACACTGAAGCTTTCTTT